This T cell receptor beta chain was recovered during a study of T cell responses to AZD1222 COVID-19 vaccine. V lost 1 base to trimming and J lost 0 bases, with 19 bases between them. Germline values: CDR1 MNHNS, CDR2 SASEGT. This CDR3 has 19 amino acids. Broader study findings: Seropositive at baseline were only 5 to 7 AZD1222 recipients.

Note on this clone: Its cognate antigen is unknown.

Sequencing was performed with immunoSEQ multiplex PCR; in TCRdb, only in-frame clones are kept and a portion is missing. The table shows about 200,000 clones, with roughly 92% occurring only once. V gene TRBV6-1 combines with J gene TRBJ2-4, with D unclear. The TCR sequence derives from an adult who received the AZD1222 COVID-19 vaccine. Sequences were derived from peripheral blood, sampled 28 days after the second AZD1222 dose. The CDR3 is CASSEERLGWDRAKNIQYF. The CDR3 DNA is TGTGCCAGCAGTGAAGAACGGTTGGGATGGGATAGAGCCAAAAACATTCAGTACTTC.